This T cell receptor (beta chain) emerged from a study of control samples from healthy donors and cancer patients. Germline V gives CDR1 LNHNV, CDR2 YYDKDF (reference sequence). The J segment lost 6 bases and the V segment lost 5 bases, leaving 10 bases of the junction unmatched. The CDR3 runs to 15 residues. Sequencing used immunoSEQ multiplex PCR; TCRdb keeps in-frame clones, though not all of them. The sample has around 100,000 clones; roughly 88% are singletons. The sequence was obtained from a man between 25 and 39 years old in good health. Sequenced input: blood. The chain employs TRBV15 and TRBJ1-5, with 7 bases identical to TRBD1. CDR3 loop: CATSGGTVTGQPQHF. The CDR3 coding sequence is TGTGCCACCAGCGGTGGGACAGTCACGGGTCAGCCCCAGCATTTT.